This T cell receptor beta chain was recovered during a study of cytomegalovirus exposure and HLA in healthy donors. Findings and caveats of the study: The authors excluded some V segments, including TRBV6-2 and TRBV6-3, as indistinguishable. A later analysis showed that HLA-associated TCR beta chains had undergone more clonal expansion than equally common others.

With regard to this clone: The antigen is unknown.

V was clipped by 0 bases and J by 4 bases; unmatched bases: 4. The CDR3 is made up of 15 amino acids. Germline lookup yields CDR1 MGHRA and CDR2 YSYEKL. Researchers ran the PCR with 60 Vbeta and 13 Jbeta primers. Using immunoSEQ multiplex PCR, the repertoire was profiled, and TCRdb retains in-frame clones only, with some absent. The sample records some 140,000 clones, around 75% being singletons. The material sequenced was PBMCs. This TCR derives from a man aged 35-49 years in good health and CMV-seronegative. This rearrangement joins TRBV4-1 to TRBJ2-7; the match to TRBD2 covers 9 bases. The CDR3 is CASSQDGGRVYEQYF. In DNA form, the CDR3 reads TGCGCCAGCAGCCAAGATGGCGGGAGGGTTTACGAGCAGTACTTC.